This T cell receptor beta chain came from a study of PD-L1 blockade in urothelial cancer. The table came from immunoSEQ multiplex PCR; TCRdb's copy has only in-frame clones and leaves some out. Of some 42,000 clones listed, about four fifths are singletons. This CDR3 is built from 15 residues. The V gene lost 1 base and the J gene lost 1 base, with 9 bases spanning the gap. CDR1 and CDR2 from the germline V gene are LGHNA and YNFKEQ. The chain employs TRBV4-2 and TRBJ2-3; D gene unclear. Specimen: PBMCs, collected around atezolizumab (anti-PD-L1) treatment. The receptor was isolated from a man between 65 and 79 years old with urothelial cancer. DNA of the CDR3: TGTGCCAGCAGCCAAGGCACGGGTGGCACAGATACGCAGTATTTT. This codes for CASSQGTGGTDTQYF.